These T cell receptor beta chains were read from a single sample in a study of CD8 T cells in Susac syndrome. TCRdb re-analysed the immunoSEQ multiplex PCR reads in MiXCR, keeping a single row per CDR3 protein. The sample shows about 240,000 distinct CDR3 sequences, approximately 95% of them seen only once. Sequencing input: CD4+ T cells from PBMCs. These receptors all stem from a human donor with Susac syndrome. CDR3s include the opening cysteine and the closing phenylalanine or tryptophan. D genes are given only for firm matches. Some rows have no size entry. The others give once, few or many, or a class for an expanded clone.

J gene: TRBJ2-1; clone size: NA; D gene: TRBD2; V gene: TRBV14; CDR3 protein: CASSSWPGLAGERGNEQFF; CDR3 DNA: TGTGCCAGCAGCTCCTGGCCGGGACTAGCGGGAGAAAGGGGCAATGAGCAGTTCTTC
J gene: TRBJ2-3; clone size: NA; D gene: NA; V gene: TRBV7-2; CDR3 protein: CASSFYTDTQYF; CDR3 DNA: TGTGCCAGCAGCTTCTACACAGATACGCAGTATTTT
J gene: TRBJ1-1; clone size: NA; D gene: TRBD1; V gene: TRBV30; CDR3 protein: CAWTKQGHTEAFF; CDR3 DNA: TGTGCCTGGACTAAACAGGGGCACACTGAAGCTTTCTTT
J gene: TRBJ2-1; clone size: NA; D gene: TRBD2; V gene: TRBV16; CDR3 protein: CASSSLAGVEQFF; CDR3 DNA: TGTGCCAGCAGTTCACTAGCGGGAGTTGAGCAGTTCTTC
J gene: TRBJ2-1; clone size: NA; D gene: TRBD2; V gene: TRBV20-1; CDR3 protein: CSAPRVAGGRNNEQFF; CDR3 DNA: TGCAGTGCGCCACGAGTAGCGGGAGGCAGGAACAATGAGCAGTTCTTC
J gene: TRBJ2-7; clone size: NA; D gene: NA; V gene: TRBV20-1; CDR3 protein: CSAWDVAASYEQYF; CDR3 DNA: TGCAGTGCTTGGGACGTAGCCGCCTCCTACGAGCAGTACTTC
J gene: TRBJ1-1; clone size: NA; D gene: NA; V gene: TRBV4-1; CDR3 protein: CASSQGLISRENTEAFF; CDR3 DNA: TGCGCCAGCAGCCAAGGCCTCATTTCCAGGGAGAACACTGAAGCTTTCTTT
J gene: TRBJ2-1; clone size: NA; D gene: TRBD2; V gene: TRBV7-9; CDR3 protein: CASSLVAGGKGEQFF; CDR3 DNA: TGTGCCAGCAGCTTAGTAGCGGGAGGAAAGGGTGAGCAGTTCTTC
J gene: TRBJ1-1; clone size: NA; D gene: TRBD1; V gene: TRBV9; CDR3 protein: CASSFRGGNTEAFF; CDR3 DNA: TGTGCCAGCAGTTTCAGGGGGGGGAACACTGAAGCTTTCTTT
J gene: TRBJ1-1; clone size: once; D gene: TRBD1; V gene: TRBV5-1; CDR3 protein: CASTTGDRGGTEAFF; CDR3 DNA: TGCGCCAGCACCACCGGCGACAGGGGCGGCACTGAAGCTTTCTTT
J gene: TRBJ1-2; clone size: NA; D gene: NA; V gene: TRBV29-1; CDR3 protein: CSVGAGDYGYTF; CDR3 DNA: TGCAGCGTTGGAGCGGGGGACTATGGCTACACCTTC
J gene: TRBJ2-1; clone size: NA; D gene: TRBD2; V gene: TRBV15; CDR3 protein: CATSPRGSSGRIWGNEQFF; CDR3 DNA: TGTGCCACCAGCCCAAGGGGCTCTAGCGGGAGAATTTGGGGCAATGAGCAGTTCTTC
J gene: TRBJ2-1; clone size: once; D gene: NA; V gene: TRBV29-1; CDR3 protein: CSVAWGVLPVGIENEQFF; CDR3 DNA: TGCAGCGTTGCCTGGGGGGTCCTCCCGGTCGGTATCGAGAATGAGCAGTTCTTC
J gene: TRBJ2-7; clone size: NA; D gene: TRBD2; V gene: TRBV20-1; CDR3 protein: CSARDRAGAGEQYF; CDR3 DNA: TGCAGTGCTAGAGACCGAGCGGGAGCAGGGGAGCAGTACTTC
J gene: TRBJ1-1; clone size: NA; D gene: NA; V gene: TRBV20-1; CDR3 protein: CSAYVGRRSTEAFF; CDR3 DNA: TGCAGTGCCTACGTCGGGAGGAGGTCAACTGAAGCTTTCTTT
J gene: TRBJ1-5; clone size: NA; D gene: NA; V gene: TRBV15; CDR3 protein: CATSRDGHSNQPQHF; CDR3 DNA: TGTGCCACCAGCAGAGATGGGCACAGCAATCAGCCCCAGCATTTT
J gene: TRBJ2-7; clone size: NA; D gene: NA; V gene: TRBV28; CDR3 protein: CASSLWAGTYFEQYF; CDR3 DNA: TGTGCCAGCAGTTTATGGGCGGGGACGTACTTCGAGCAGTACTTC
J gene: TRBJ1-1; clone size: NA; D gene: NA; V gene: TRBV5-1; CDR3 protein: CASSLEDGTEAFF; CDR3 DNA: TGCGCCAGCAGCTTGGAGGACGGCACTGAAGCTTTCTTT
J gene: TRBJ2-1; clone size: NA; D gene: NA; V gene: TRBV30; CDR3 protein: CAWTNIGAYNEQFF; CDR3 DNA: TGTGCCTGGACGAACATCGGAGCCTACAATGAGCAGTTCTTC
J gene: TRBJ2-6; clone size: once; D gene: TRBD2; V gene: TRBV5-1; CDR3 protein: CASSLASGRASGANVLTF; CDR3 DNA: TGCGCCAGCAGCTTGGCTAGCGGGAGGGCCAGTGGGGCCAACGTCCTGACTTTC
J gene: TRBJ2-5; clone size: NA; D gene: TRBD1; V gene: TRBV11-2; CDR3 protein: CASSDWDSQETQYF; CDR3 DNA: TGTGCCAGCAGTGACTGGGACAGTCAAGAGACCCAGTACTTC
J gene: TRBJ2-2; clone size: NA; D gene: NA; V gene: TRBV25-1; CDR3 protein: CASSEFAEDGGELFF; CDR3 DNA: TGTGCCAGCAGTGAATTCGCTGAGGACGGTGGGGAGCTGTTTTTT
J gene: TRBJ2-4; clone size: NA; D gene: NA; V gene: TRBV19; CDR3 protein: CASNAPLAKNIQYF; CDR3 DNA: TGTGCCAGTAATGCACCTTTAGCCAAAAACATTCAGTACTTC
J gene: TRBJ2-7; clone size: NA; D gene: NA; V gene: TRBV28; CDR3 protein: CASSRRGGTDEVRAGLSTSF; CDR3 DNA: TGTGCCAGCAGCAGACGCGGAGGGACAGATGAAGTAAGGGCGGGTCTCTCAACATCGTTC
J gene: TRBJ1-5; clone size: NA; D gene: NA; V gene: TRBV24-1; CDR3 protein: CATSDRLEQPQHF; CDR3 DNA: TGTGCCACCAGTGATCGCCTTGAACAGCCCCAGCATTTT
J gene: TRBJ2-7; clone size: NA; D gene: NA; V gene: TRBV13; CDR3 protein: CASSRGHPIYEQYF; CDR3 DNA: TGTGCCAGCAGCCGGGGGCACCCAATCTACGAGCAGTACTTC
J gene: TRBJ2-1; clone size: NA; D gene: TRBD1; V gene: TRBV24-1; CDR3 protein: CATDRGFGYNEQFF; CDR3 DNA: TGTGCCACAGACAGGGGTTTCGGCTACAATGAGCAGTTCTTC
J gene: TRBJ1-1; clone size: NA; D gene: TRBD1; V gene: TRBV7-9; CDR3 protein: CASSPVLGTGGTFF; CDR3 DNA: TGTGCCAGCAGCCCGGTATTGGGGACAGGGGGTACTTTCTTT
J gene: TRBJ2-5; clone size: NA; D gene: NA; V gene: TRBV20-1; CDR3 protein: CSARPEETQYF; CDR3 DNA: TGCAGTGCGAGACCCGAAGAGACCCAGTACTTC
J gene: TRBJ2-2; clone size: NA; D gene: NA; V gene: TRBV7-9; CDR3 protein: CASTTNTGELFF; CDR3 DNA: TGTGCCAGCACCACGAACACCGGGGAGCTGTTTTTT
J gene: TRBJ2-7; clone size: NA; D gene: TRBD2; V gene: TRBV20-1; CDR3 protein: CSARDSGLAGLLFSYEQYF; CDR3 DNA: TGCAGTGCTAGAGACTCGGGACTAGCGGGACTCCTATTCTCCTACGAGCAGTACTTC
J gene: TRBJ2-5; clone size: once; D gene: NA; V gene: TRBV29-1; CDR3 protein: CSVEQQREETQYF; CDR3 DNA: TGCAGCGTTGAACAACAAAGGGAAGAGACCCAGTACTTC
J gene: TRBJ1-2; clone size: NA; D gene: NA; V gene: TRBV20-1; CDR3 protein: CSAKDVSNYGYTF; CDR3 DNA: TGCAGTGCCAAGGACGTTTCGAACTATGGCTACACCTTC
J gene: TRBJ2-4; clone size: NA; D gene: NA; V gene: TRBV7-9; CDR3 protein: CASSLGSAQNIQYF; CDR3 DNA: TGTGCCAGCAGCTTAGGGTCAGCTCAAAACATTCAGTACTTC